Included here is one T cell receptor beta chain sequence, with context. These data come from a study of blood T cell repertoires in COVID-19. The length of the CDR3 is 14 residues. The germline V gene has CDR1 SGHNT and CDR2 YYREEE (reference sequence). Trimming stripped 3 bases from V and 7 bases from J, with 13 bases between. Original data processing: How many nucleated cells were present was estimated from reference gene primer amplification. Clones were read by immunoSEQ multiplex PCR, and TCRdb kept only the in-frame ones, dropping some. V, J and clone size reflect that table, while D and trimming were determined from the DNA. The table records 150,000 to 200,000 clones, around 74% of them present only once.

This TCR derives from a woman aged 55 to 70 with COVID-19, enrolled during active disease. The chain recombines TRBV5-4 with TRBJ1-4; no reliable D call. Sequencing was done on a sample of peripheral blood. CDR3 bases: TGTGCCAGCAGCTCGGCGGGGATAGGTGAAAAACTGTTTTTT. It yields the protein CASSSAGIGEKLFF.